This T cell receptor beta chain comes out of a study of beta chain features in type 1 diabetes. The wider study: Age, gender, cell numbers and subset yield matched between patients and controls.

Via the markers CD45RO/CCR7/CD25/CD127/CD95/CD27, stem cell-like memory, regulatory, central memory and naive CD4+ cells were sorted. CDR1 and CDR2 from the germline V gene are SSHAT and FNYEAQ (reference sequence). The CDR3 totals 13 residues. On this clone: The antigen remains undetermined. Compared with germline, one end of the junction differs, possibly owing to a read error.

Expressed TCRB transcripts were sequenced because the isolated RNA had all been reverse transcribed beforehand. The protocol was immunoSEQ multiplex PCR, while the TCRdb copy is restricted to in-frame clones and leaves out a portion. This sample has a few hundred thousand clones, with 8.5% to 10% found just once. Findings of the study overall: For Type 1 diabetes patients, all four CD4+ subsets carried TCRB CDR3s that were moderately but significantly shorter. TCRB repertoires of naive, central memory and Treg cells appeared more similar among patients than among healthy donors.

The sample was central memory CD4+ T cells from blood. The TCR originated in a man younger than 45 with type 1 diabetes. V usage is TRBV7-7 and J usage is TRBJ2-2; D is unresolved. CDR3 sequence reads: CASSFGWSGELFF. CDR3 DNA: TGTGCTAGCAGCTTCGGGTGGTCCGGGGAGCTGTTTTTT. Complete variable domain (other parts from reference TRBV7-7 and TRBJ2-2): GAGVSQSPRYKVTKRGQDVTLRCDPISSHATLYWYQQALGQGPEFLTYFNYEAQPDKSGLPSDRFSAERPEGSISTLTIQRTEQRDSAMYRCASSFGWSGELFFGEGSRLTVL.